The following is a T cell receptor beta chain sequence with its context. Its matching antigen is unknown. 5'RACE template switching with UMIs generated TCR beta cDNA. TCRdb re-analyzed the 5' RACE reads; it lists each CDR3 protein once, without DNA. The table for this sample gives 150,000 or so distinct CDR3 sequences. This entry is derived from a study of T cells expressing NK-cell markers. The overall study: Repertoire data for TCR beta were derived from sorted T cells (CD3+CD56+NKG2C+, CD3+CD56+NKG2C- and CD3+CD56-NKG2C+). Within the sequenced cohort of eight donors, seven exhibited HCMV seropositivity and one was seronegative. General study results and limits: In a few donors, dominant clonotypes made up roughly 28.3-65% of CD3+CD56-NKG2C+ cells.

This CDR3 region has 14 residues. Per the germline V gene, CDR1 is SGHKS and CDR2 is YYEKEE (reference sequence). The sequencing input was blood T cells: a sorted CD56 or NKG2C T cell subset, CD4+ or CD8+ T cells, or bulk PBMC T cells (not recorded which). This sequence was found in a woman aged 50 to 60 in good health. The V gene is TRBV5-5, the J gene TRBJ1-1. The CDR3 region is CASSTEGLGTEAFF.